The entry below gives a single T cell receptor (beta chain) sequence along with its context. The ends were cut back, 1 base at V and 0 bases at J, with 13 bases in the middle. The CDR3 extends over 17 amino acids. CDR1 and CDR2 (germline): SGHDN, FVKESK. These data originate in a study of blood T cell repertoires in COVID-19. Study summary: Samples of COVID-19 (acute and convalescent) were obtained from the United States, Italy and Spain. PBMCs, B-cell-depleted T cells, or T cells provided the cDNA or gDNA that made up the material.

Per the authors' pipeline: Nucleated cell counts were estimated from reference gene primer amplification. Produced via immunoSEQ multiplex PCR; TCRdb's table is partial and in-frame only. V, J and clone size were drawn from that table, and D and trimming were deduced from the DNA. The data contain about 140,000 clones, around 90% of them seen just once; the ten biggest clones take up around 1.9%. The source material was peripheral blood. The V and J genes are TRBV14 and TRBJ1-3; tentatively, D is TRBD1 (5 bases). This TCR was sampled from a man aged 70-80 years with acute or convalescent COVID-19. As DNA, the CDR3 is TGTGCCAGCAGCCAAGGCGGGGCAGGACTCTCTGGAAACACCATATATTTT. Its translation is CASSQGGAGLSGNTIYF.